A single sample is the source of the 21 T cell receptor beta chains below, sequenced in a study of cytomegalovirus exposure and HLA in healthy donors. The PCR made use of 60 Vbeta and 13 Jbeta primers. Using immunoSEQ multiplex PCR, the repertoire was profiled, and TCRdb retains in-frame clones only, with some absent. The profile shows approximately 150,000 clones, 75% of them singletons. The material sequenced was PBMCs. These receptors originate from a male donor in good health and CMV-seronegative.

The gene calls are TRBV7-2 and TRBJ2-2; TRBD1 agrees at 8 bases. The CDR3 totals 16 residues. In germline, CDR1 is SGHTA, CDR2 FQGNSA. Trimming cost V 4 bases and J 4 bases; bases outside gene matches: 8. The CDR3 region is CASSYGQGGGTGELFF. Here the CDR3 DNA reads TGTGCCAGCAGCTATGGACAGGGCGGTGGCACCGGGGAGCTGTTTTTT.

This chain joins TRBV11-2 and TRBJ2-7, with a possible D match to TRBD2 (6 bases). The CDR3 consists of 14 residues. Germline V CDR1 and CDR2: SGHAT, FQNNGV. V lost 5 bases, J lost 4 bases, and 15 bases lay in between. This chain's CDR3 is CASSTYAGTYEQYF. In DNA, the CDR3 is TGTGCCAGCAGCACATACGCGGGAACGTACGAGCAGTACTTC. The whole variable domain, remainder taken from reference TRBV11-2 and TRBJ2-7, is EAGVAQSPRYKIIEKRQSVAFWCNPISGHATLYWYQQILGQGPKLLIQFQNNGVVDDSQLPKDRFSAERLKGVDSTLKIQPAKLEDSAVYLCASSTYAGTYEQYFGPGTRLTVT.

The chain links TRBV27 to TRBJ2-1; D is possibly TRBD2 (6 bases). The CDR3 has 15 amino acids. Germline CDR1 reads MNHEY; CDR2 reads SMNVEV (reference sequence). The V end was cut by 6 bases, the J end by 4 bases, with 16 bases between. The CDR3 DNA is TGTGCCAGCAGACTTCCGGGACTCGCTTACAATGAGCAGTTCTTC. Translation: CASRLPGLAYNEQFF.

There are a few counts of this clone. The V call is TRBV7-8, the J call TRBJ2-1; maybe TRBD2 (6 bases). Trimming shortened V by 3 bases and J by 1 base, and 13 bases separated the two germline ends. The germline CDR1 and CDR2 sequences are SGHVS and FQNEAQ. CDR3 length equals 16 residues. CDR3 region: CASSLTGGLSYNEQFF. As DNA, the CDR3 is TGTGCCAGCAGCTTGACTGGAGGGCTTTCCTACAATGAGCAGTTCTTC. Full variable domain (missing parts from reference TRBV7-8 and TRBJ2-1): GAGVSQSPRYKVAKRGQDVALRCDPISGHVSLFWYQQALGQGPEFLTYFQNEAQLDKSGLPSDRFFAERPEGSVSTLKIQRTQQEDSAVYLCASSLTGGLSYNEQFFGPGTRLTVL.

This sequence joins TRBV7-3 and TRBJ2-1; 11 bases match TRBD2. The V gene's germline CDR1 is SGHTA and CDR2 FQGTGA. Trimming removed 3 bases from V and 6 bases from J; junction bases left unmatched: 4. This CDR3 is 15 amino acids long. DNA for the CDR3: TGTGCCAGCAGCTTTCTAGCGGGAGGCTCCAATGAGCAGTTCTTC. Its translation: CASSFLAGGSNEQFF.

This clone came up once. The chain has TRBV7-9 and TRBJ1-1, with unresolved D. The germline CDR1 and CDR2 sequences are SEHNR and FQNEAQ (reference sequence). This CDR3 has 13 amino acids. V shed 1 base and J shed 8 bases, with 11 bases lying between them. DNA for the CDR3: TGTGCCAGCAGCTTAGACGGCGGCCTCGAAGCTTTCTTT. Amino acid sequence: CASSLDGGLEAFF. The full variable domain, rest sourced from reference TRBV7-9 and TRBJ1-1, is DTGVSQNPRHKITKRGQNVTFRCDPISEHNRLYWYRQTLGQGPEFLTYFQNEAQLEKSRLLSDRFSAERPKGSFSTLEIQRTEQGDSAMYLCASSLDGGLEAFFGQGTRLTVV.

The gene calls are TRBV7-9 and TRBJ2-5; 12 bases align to TRBD2. Near its end, the DNA agrees better with TRBJ2-7, so the J call may be wrong. Germline loops: CDR1 SEHNR, CDR2 FQNEAQ (reference sequence). The CDR3 covers 15 residues. CDR3 DNA sequence: TGTGCCAGCAGCACCTCGACTAGCGGGAGCCACGAGCAGTACTTC. Its translation is CASSTSTSGSHEQYF.

The chain is built from TRBV4-2 and TRBJ2-1; TRBD2 agrees at 8 bases. The germline gives CDR1 LGHNA, CDR2 YNFKEQ. V was pared by 1 base and J by 8 bases, with 13 bases of the junction left unmatched. The CDR3 runs 17 residues. The CDR3 is CASSQAPGLGERYEQFF. The CDR3 DNA reads as TGTGCCAGCAGCCAAGCTCCGGGACTAGGGGAGAGGTATGAGCAGTTCTTC.

The genes are TRBV9 and TRBJ2-2, with TRBD2 matching over 12 bases. Germline V CDR1 and CDR2: SGDLS, YYNGEE. The CDR3 length is 16 residues. V trimming: 2 bases; J trimming: 6 bases; junction bases outside the gene matches: 5. This CDR3 is CASSVQTSGSSGELFF. CDR3 nucleotides: TGTGCCAGCAGCGTTCAGACTAGCGGGAGCTCCGGGGAGCTGTTTTTT.

This clone was seen only a few times. The chain uses TRBV6-6 and TRBJ1-5; TRBD1 aligns across 8 bases. The CDR3 is 15 amino acids. V trimming: 6 bases; J trimming: 2 bases; junction bases outside the gene matches: 6. Germline V gene lookup returns CDR1 MNHNY and CDR2 SVGAGI (reference sequence). The DNA of the CDR3 is TGTGCCAGCAGCCGAGACAGGGGTGGCAATCAGCCCCAGCATTTT. It codes for CASSRDRGGNQPQHF.

The chain uses TRBV9 and TRBJ2-7, with a weak D call TRBD1 (5 bases). In germline, CDR1 is SGDLS, CDR2 YYNGEE. The CDR3 extends over 15 amino acids. Trimming shortened V by 0 bases and J by 2 bases, and 12 bases separated the two germline ends. The CDR3 sequence: CASSVAAGQTYEQYF. The CDR3 bases are TGTGCCAGCAGCGTAGCGGCAGGGCAGACCTACGAGCAGTACTTC.

The CDR3 here is CASSQDLSFYGYTF. The CDR3 nucleotides are TGTGCCAGCAGCCAAGATCTCAGTTTCTATGGCTACACCTTC. The chain employs TRBV4-2 and TRBJ1-2; D ambiguous. The germline V gene has CDR1 LGHNA and CDR2 YNFKEQ. The CDR3 extends over 14 amino acids. The V end was cut by 0 bases, the J end by 4 bases, with 9 bases between.

The genes are TRBV7-2 and TRBJ2-2; 7 bases align to TRBD1. J lost 2 bases, V lost 4 bases, and 4 bases had no gene match. This CDR3 comprises 15 residues. Germline CDR1 and CDR2: SGHTA and FQGNSA. The CDR3 region is CASSYRQGNTGELFF. The CDR3 nucleotides are TGTGCCAGCAGCTATCGACAGGGTAACACCGGGGAGCTGTTTTTT.

This clone was seen just once. The gene calls are TRBV9 and TRBJ2-5; TRBD1 aligns across 7 bases. There are 12 residues in the CDR3. V shed 5 bases, J shed 5 bases, and the junction held 3 bases outside the gene matches. Germline-derived CDR1 and CDR2 are SGDLS and YYNGEE. CDR3 coding DNA: TGTGCCAGCAGAGAACAGGGGGAGACCCAGTACTTC. This encodes CASREQGETQYF.

This clone was picked up a small number of times. The rearrangement uses TRBV4-3 and TRBJ2-2; possibly TRBD1 for D (7 bases). Trimming removed 3 bases at V and 5 bases at J, with 16 bases between. Germline V gives CDR1 LGHNA, CDR2 YSLEER. This CDR3 spans 16 amino acids. DNA for the CDR3: TGCGCCAGCAGCCACAGAGACAGGGCGGGGACCGGGGAGCTGTTTTTT. It encodes CASSHRDRAGTGELFF.

The genes are TRBV11-2 and TRBJ2-7; no reliable D call. From germline, CDR1 is SGHAT and CDR2 FQNNGV. The CDR3 runs to 14 residues. V gave up 3 bases and J gave up 2 bases, with 11 bases separating them. This chain's CDR3 is CASSLADTAYEQYF. CDR3 DNA sequence: TGTGCCAGCAGCTTGGCCGACACCGCCTACGAGCAGTACTTC.

On this clone itself: Other DNA sequences in the same sample also yield this CDR3. The chain carries TRBV9 and TRBJ2-3; D may be TRBD2 (5 bases). Germline-derived CDR1 and CDR2 are SGDLS and YYNGEE. CDR3 length equals 14 residues. The V end was cut by 0 bases, the J end by 0 bases, with 5 bases between. The CDR3, as DNA: TGTGCCAGCAGCGTAGGCGGGAGCACAGATACGCAGTATTTT. Encoded protein: CASSVGGSTDTQYF. Full variable domain (rest looked up from reference TRBV9 and TRBJ2-3): DSGVTQTPKHLITATGQRVTLRCSPRSGDLSVYWYQQSLDQGLQFLIQYYNGEERAKGNILERFSAQQFPDLHSELNLSSLELGDSALYFCASSVGGSTDTQYFGPGTRLTVL.

CDR3 in amino acids: CASNKGLSTEAFF. The CDR3, as DNA: TGTGCCAGCAACAAGGGGTTATCCACTGAAGCTTTCTTT. The chain combines TRBV11-2 with TRBJ1-1; weak D call: TRBD1 (5 bases). The CDR3 has 13 amino acids. CDR1 is SGHAT and CDR2 is FQNNGV in the germline V gene. V was pared by 7 bases and J by 4 bases, with 13 bases between. Full variable domain (remainder filled in from reference TRBV11-2 and TRBJ1-1): EAGVAQSPRYKIIEKRQSVAFWCNPISGHATLYWYQQILGQGPKLLIQFQNNGVVDDSQLPKDRFSAERLKGVDSTLKIQPAKLEDSAVYLCASNKGLSTEAFFGQGTRLTVV.

This chain connects TRBV27 to TRBJ2-1; D possibly corresponds to TRBD1 (5 bases). There are 14 residues in the CDR3. Germline V gene lookup returns CDR1 MNHEY and CDR2 SMNVEV (reference sequence). Trimming took 3 bases from V and 7 from J, leaving 13 bases between them. In DNA form, the CDR3 reads TGTGCCAGCAGTTTTCATCCAGGGCATAATGAGCAGTTCTTC. Protein sequence: CASSFHPGHNEQFF.

This clone came up once. The V gene is TRBV6-1, the J gene TRBJ2-2; the D gene is possibly TRBD1 (7 bases). The germline V and J ends were trimmed by 4 bases and 3 bases, with 12 bases remaining between them. CDR3 length: 15 amino acids. Germline CDR1 and CDR2: MNHNS and SASEGT. The CDR3 DNA follows: TGTGCCAGCAGTGTCAGGGGGGACGACACCGGGGAGCTGTTTTTT. Translation: CASSVRGDDTGELFF.

The chain has TRBV15 and TRBJ2-6; weak D call: TRBD1 (5 bases). Germline values: CDR1 LNHNV, CDR2 YYDKDF (reference sequence). Trimming cost V 0 bases and J 3 bases, with 9 bases left between them. The CDR3 contains 16 residues. This CDR3 reads CATSRDQGFGANVLTF. The CDR3 region has the DNA TGTGCCACCAGCAGAGATCAGGGCTTTGGGGCCAACGTCCTGACTTTC.